This T cell receptor (beta chain) was observed in a study of CD8 T cells in Susac syndrome. Random hexamers were used to reverse transcribe the RNA input (roughly 0.5 to 1 ug). TCRdb called the immunoSEQ multiplex PCR reads again in MiXCR, with one record for every CDR3 protein. This table has 180,000 or so distinct CDR3 sequences, 90% to 95% appearing once. The germline gives CDR1 SGHAT, CDR2 FQDESV (reference sequence). The ends were cut back, 6 bases at V and 5 bases at J, with 17 bases in the middle. This CDR3 has 14 residues. This receptor was identified in a human donor in good health. The chain recombines TRBV11-1 with TRBJ2-7; either TRBD1 or TRBD2 may fit D (6 bases each). Sequences were obtained from CD4+ T cells from PBMCs. CDR3 sequence: CASSLDRPGDEQYF. CDR3 nucleotide sequence: TGTGCCAGCAGTCTAGACAGGCCGGGGGACGAGCAGTACTTC. Based on the CDR3 plus reference TRBV11-1 and TRBJ2-7, the full variable domain is EAEVAQSPRYKITEKSQAVAFWCDPISGHATLYWYRQILGQGPELLVQFQDESVVDDSQLPKDRFSAERLKGVDSTLKIQPAELGDSAMYLCASSLDRPGDEQYFGPGTRLTVT.